This T cell receptor beta chain was identified in a study of blood T cells in healthy people across ages. General study results and limits: Strong correlation linked observed beta diversity and percent naive T cells.

Through a sample-barcoded 5' primer and a J-beta primer mix, a second PCR was run for roughly 7 to 11 cycles. TCRdb reprocessed the 5' RACE reads with MiXCR, giving one entry per CDR3 protein. The data show fewer than 2,000,000 distinct CDR3 sequences, around 36% seen once. The CDR3 runs to 16 residues. V lost 5 bases, J lost 9 bases, and 9 bases stayed unmatched. Germline V gives CDR1 SGHVS, CDR2 FQNEAQ. On this clonotype itself: What it binds is unknown.

This rearrangement joins TRBV7-8 to TRBJ1-6; 11 bases are a match to TRBD1. Sequences were obtained from blood. This receptor was taken from a woman in her thirties in good health. The DNA for the CDR3 is TGTGCCAGCAGCCCTGGGACAGGGGGTGGGAGTTCACCCCTCCACTTT. It codes for CASSPGTGGGSSPLHF.